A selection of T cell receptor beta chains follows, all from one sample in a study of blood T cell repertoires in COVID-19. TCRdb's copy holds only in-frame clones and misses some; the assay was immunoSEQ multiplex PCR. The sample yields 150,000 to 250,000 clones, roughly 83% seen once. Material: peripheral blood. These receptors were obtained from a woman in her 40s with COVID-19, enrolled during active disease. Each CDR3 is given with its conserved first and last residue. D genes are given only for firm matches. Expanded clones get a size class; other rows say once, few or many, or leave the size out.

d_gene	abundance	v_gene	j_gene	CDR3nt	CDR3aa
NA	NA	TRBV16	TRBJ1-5	TGTGCCAGCAGCCAAGGGGCAGCTAATCAGCCCCAGCATTTT	CASSQGAANQPQHF
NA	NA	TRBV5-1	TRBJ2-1	TGCGCCAGCAGCTTCCGCAATGAGCAGTTCTTC	CASSFRNEQFF
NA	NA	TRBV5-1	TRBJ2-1	TGCGCCAGCAGCTTGGGCGGACACAGCTACAATGAGCAGTTCTTC	CASSLGGHSYNEQFF
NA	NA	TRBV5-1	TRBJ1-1	TGCGCCAGCAGCTTGGCCCAGGGTGGGACTGAAGCTTTCTTT	CASSLAQGGTEAFF
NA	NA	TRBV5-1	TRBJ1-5	TGCGCCAGCAGCTTGGGCACCTGGGGCAGGGAGCCCCAGCATTTT	CASSLGTWGREPQHF
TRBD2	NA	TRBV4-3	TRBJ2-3	TGCGCCAGCAGCCAAGACGAAGGGGAGGGCGATACGCAGTATTTT	CASSQDEGEGDTQYF
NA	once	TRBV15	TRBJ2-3	TGTGCCACCAGCTCCCGGAGGGTAGATACGCAGTATTTT	CATSSRRVDTQYF
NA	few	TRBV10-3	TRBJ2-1	TGTGCCATCAGTGAGGACAGGTTTTCCAATGAGCAGTTCTTC	CAISEDRFSNEQFF
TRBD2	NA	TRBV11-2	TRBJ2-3	TGTGCCAGCAGCCGACAGCGGGGGGGCACAGATACGCAGTATTTT	CASSRQRGGTDTQYF
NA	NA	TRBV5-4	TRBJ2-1	TGTGCCAGCAGCTGGAGGGGGGGCCGACTTATTACCTACAATGAGCAGTTCTTC	CASSWRGGRLITYNEQFF
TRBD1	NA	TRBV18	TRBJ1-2	TGTGCCAGCTCACCAAATGCAGGGGGCGACTATGGCTACACCTTC	CASSPNAGGDYGYTF
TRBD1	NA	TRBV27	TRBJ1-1	TGTGCCAGCAGGCGGGCAGGGGGAGGGAACACTGAAGCTTTCTTT	CASRRAGGGNTEAFF
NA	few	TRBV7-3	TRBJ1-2	TGTGCCAGCAGCTTAAATTCCCTCGGGGGGGATGGCTACACCTTC	CASSLNSLGGDGYTF
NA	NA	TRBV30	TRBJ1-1	TGTGCCTGGATAGCAGGGCCGAACACTGAAGCTTTCTTT	CAWIAGPNTEAFF
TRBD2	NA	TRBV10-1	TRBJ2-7	TGCGCCAGCAGCCCGGGACTAGCGTCGCGGGAGCAGTACTTC	CASSPGLASREQYF
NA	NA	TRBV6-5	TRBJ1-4	TGTGCCAGCAGTCGGCGGGACGGGAATGAAAAACTGTTTTTT	CASSRRDGNEKLFF
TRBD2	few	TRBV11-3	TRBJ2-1	TGTGCCAGCAGCTCTCTAGCGGGAGCAAGCAATGAGCAGTTCTTC	CASSSLAGASNEQFF
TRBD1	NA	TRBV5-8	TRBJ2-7	TGTGCCAGCAGCTTTTTTATAGGGACAGGTAACGAGCAGTACTTC	CASSFFIGTGNEQYF
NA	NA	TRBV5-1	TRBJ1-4	TGCGCCAGCAGCGTTACCAGAAGCGGATCTGAAAAACTGTTTTTT	CASSVTRSGSEKLFF
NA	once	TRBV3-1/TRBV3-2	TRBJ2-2	TGTGCCAGCAGCCAGATGATATGGGATGGGGCTAGCGCTACGAACACCGGGGAGCTGTTTTTT	CASSQMIWDGASATNTGELFF
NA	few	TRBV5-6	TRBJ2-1	TGTGCCAGCAGCTTGGGAGCGTCGAACGCAGATGAGCAGTTCTTC	CASSLGASNADEQFF
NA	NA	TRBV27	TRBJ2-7	TGTGCCAGCAGCGTACCGGGACACCTCTACGAGCAGTACTTC	CASSVPGHLYEQYF
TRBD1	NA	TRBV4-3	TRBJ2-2	TGCGCCAGCAGCCAAGAAGGACAGGGCGGGGAGCTGTTTTTT	CASSQEGQGGELFF
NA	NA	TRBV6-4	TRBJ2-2	TGTGCCAGCCCTACTCGCAACACCGGGGAGCTGTTTTTT	CASPTRNTGELFF
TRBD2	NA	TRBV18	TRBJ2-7	TGTGCCAGCTCACCACCGGGCGGGAGGAACTACGAGCAGTACTTC	CASSPPGGRNYEQYF
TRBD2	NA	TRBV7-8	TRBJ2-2	TGTGCCAGCAGCCTGACTAGCGGGACGGGCACCGGGGAGCTGTTTTTT	CASSLTSGTGTGELFF
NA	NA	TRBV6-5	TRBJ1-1	TGTGCCAGCAGTTACACGACAGGTCCTGAAGCTTTCTTT	CASSYTTGPEAFF
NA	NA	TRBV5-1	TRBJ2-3	TGCGCCAGCAGCTTGGACGGGGTGGGGCAGTATTTT	CASSLDGVGQYF
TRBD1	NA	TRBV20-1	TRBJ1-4	TGCAGTGCTAGTATACAGGGGGCGAATGAAAAACTGTTTTTT	CSASIQGANEKLFF
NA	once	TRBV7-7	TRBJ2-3	TGTGCCAGCAGCCCCAACCCCGCAGGGTCGACAGATACGCAGTATTTT	CASSPNPAGSTDTQYF
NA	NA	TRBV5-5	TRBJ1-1	TGTGCCAGCAGCTCGACAGTCGCCTTGGTTATGAACACTGAAGCTTTCTTT	CASSSTVALVMNTEAFF
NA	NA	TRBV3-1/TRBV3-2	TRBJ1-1	TGTGCCGCCCTCTTAACCCGTACCGAGTTTGAAGCTTTCTTT	CAALLTRTEFEAFF
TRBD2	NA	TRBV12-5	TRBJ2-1	TGTGCTAGTGCCTTGGGCGGGAGCTCCTACAATGAGCAGTTCTTC	CASALGGSSYNEQFF
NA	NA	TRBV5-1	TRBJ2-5	TGCGCCAGCAGCGCTCCAAGGGGGCAAGAGACCCAGTACTTC	CASSAPRGQETQYF
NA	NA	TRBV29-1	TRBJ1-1	TGCAGCTCCGCGGGGGACACGTACACTGAAGCTTTCTTT	CSSAGDTYTEAFF
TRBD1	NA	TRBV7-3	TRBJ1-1	TGTGCCAGCAGCGCCCAGGGGGGGAACACTGAAGCTTTCTTT	CASSAQGGNTEAFF
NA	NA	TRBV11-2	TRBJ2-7	TGTGCCAGCGGGGGCGGGACAGCCCCCTACGAGCAGTACTTC	CASGGGTAPYEQYF
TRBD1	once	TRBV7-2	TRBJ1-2	TGTGCCAGCAGCGGAGACAGGGTGGCCTATGGCTACACCTTC	CASSGDRVAYGYTF
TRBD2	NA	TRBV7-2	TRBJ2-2	TGTGCCAGCAGCCTCTGGGGGGGAGGTAACTATTTGGAGCTGTTTTTT	CASSLWGGGNYLELFF
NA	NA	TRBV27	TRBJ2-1	TGTGCCAGCAGTTTAAGTAGCATCTACAATGAGCAGTTCTTC	CASSLSSIYNEQFF
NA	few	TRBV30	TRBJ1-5	TGTGCCTGGAGTTTACCTAACCGGCCCCAGCATTTT	CAWSLPNRPQHF
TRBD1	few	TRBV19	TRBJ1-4	TGTGCCAGTACAGGGACAGCTTCTGTAAAACTGTTTTTT	CASTGTASVKLFF
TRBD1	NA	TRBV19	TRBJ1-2	TGTGCCAGTAGTATTACAGGGGGCCCTAACTATGGCTACACCTTC	CASSITGGPNYGYTF
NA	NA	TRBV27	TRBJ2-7	TGTGCCAGCAGTGTTAGCTTTGCGTTCTACGAGCAGTACTTC	CASSVSFAFYEQYF
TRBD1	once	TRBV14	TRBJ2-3	TGTGCCAGCAGCCACCCCGGGACAGGGCGGACAGATACGCAGTATTTT	CASSHPGTGRTDTQYF
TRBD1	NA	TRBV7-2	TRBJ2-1	TGTGCCAGCAGCTTAGCCGGGACAGTTAACAATGAGCAGTTCTTC	CASSLAGTVNNEQFF
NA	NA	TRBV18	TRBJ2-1	TGTGCCAGCTCACCACTGAACAGACCCAATGAGCAGTTCTTC	CASSPLNRPNEQFF
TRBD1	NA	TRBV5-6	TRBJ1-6	TGTGCCAGCAGCTTGGGACAGGGGGCGAATTCACCCCTCCACTTT	CASSLGQGANSPLHF
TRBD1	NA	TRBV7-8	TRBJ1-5	TGTGCCAGCAGCTCCCGGACAGGGGGCTTTCAGCCCCAGCATTTT	CASSSRTGGFQPQHF
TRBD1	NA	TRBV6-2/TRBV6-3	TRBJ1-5	TGTGCCAGCAGTTACCCCCACCCGGGACAGGGAATGGGCCAGCCCCAGCATTTT	CASSYPHPGQGMGQPQHF
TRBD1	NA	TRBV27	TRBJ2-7	TGTGCCAGCAGACAACCGGGACAGGGGCCCTACGAGCAGTACTTC	CASRQPGQGPYEQYF
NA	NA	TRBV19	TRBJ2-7	TGTGCCAGTAGTATAGGGGCAGGGTTCGACGAGCAGTACTTC	CASSIGAGFDEQYF
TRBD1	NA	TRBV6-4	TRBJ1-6	TGTGCCAGCATAGACAGGGATATCCCCTATAATTCACCCCTCCACTTT	CASIDRDIPYNSPLHF
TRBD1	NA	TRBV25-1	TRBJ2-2	TGTGCCAGCAGTGGTCCCGGGACAGGGTCGGCCGGGGAGCTGTTTTTT	CASSGPGTGSAGELFF
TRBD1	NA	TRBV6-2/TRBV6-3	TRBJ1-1	TGTGCCAGCAGTCGGACGACAGGGGGCGTCTCTGAAGCTTTCTTT	CASSRTTGGVSEAFF
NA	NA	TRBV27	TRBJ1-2	TGTGCCAGCAGTTTAAATGGGGGCAACTATGGCTACACCTTC	CASSLNGGNYGYTF
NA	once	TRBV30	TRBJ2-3	TGTGCCTGGAGTGGCTTCTGGGGAGTTAAGGATACGCAGTATTTT	CAWSGFWGVKDTQYF
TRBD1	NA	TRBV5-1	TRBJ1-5	TGCGCCAGCGCGTTTGACAGGGATCAGCCCCAGCATTTT	CASAFDRDQPQHF
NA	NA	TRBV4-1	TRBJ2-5	TGCGCCAGCAGCCAAGACTATACTATCCAGGGGCGAGAGACCCAGTACTTC	CASSQDYTIQGRETQYF